This passage covers 12 T cell receptor beta chains from one sample sequenced in a study of blood T cell repertoires in COVID-19. Assay used: immunoSEQ multiplex PCR; TCRdb lists only in-frame clones, some missing. The sample comprises about 290,000 clones, around four fifths of which are singletons, and around 4.2% rests with the top ten. The sample comprised peripheral blood. The source of these receptors is a woman aged 50 to 65 with active or convalescent COVID-19.

This clone was found many times. The chain has TRBV5-4 and TRBJ2-5; no definite D call. Trimming took off 4 bases at V and 5 bases at J, with 12 bases between the two ends. CDR3 length: 13 residues. Per germline, CDR1 SGHNT and CDR2 YYREEE (reference sequence). CDR3 bases: TGTGCCAGCAGCCCCCCCTACGGTGAGACCCAGTACTTC. The encoded protein is CASSPPYGETQYF.

The rearrangement links TRBV19 to TRBJ1-1, with D perhaps matching TRBD1 (5 bases). V lost 7 bases to trimming and J lost 7 bases, with 16 bases between them. CDR3 length: 13 residues. Looked up from germline, CDR1 is LNHDA and CDR2 is SQIVND (reference sequence). The CDR3 is CASTPDGGGEAFF. The CDR3 nucleotides read TGTGCCAGTACCCCCGACGGGGGAGGTGAAGCTTTCTTT.

The chain has TRBV12-5 and TRBJ1-6, with D possibly being TRBD1 (5 bases). CDR1 and CDR2 from the germline V gene are LGHNT and FRNRAP. V was trimmed by 1 base and J by 8 bases, leaving 15 bases between them. This CDR3 has 16 amino acids. The CDR3 sequence: CASGLGKGPGDSPLHF. For the CDR3, the DNA is TGTGCTAGTGGTTTGGGTAAGGGACCGGGGGATTCACCCCTCCACTTT.

The chain joins TRBV19 to TRBJ1-1; D is unclear. This CDR3 is 12 amino acids long. Trimming shortened V by 5 bases and J by 3 bases, and 7 bases separated the two germline ends. Germline V lookup: CDR1 LNHDA, CDR2 SQIVND (reference sequence). DNA for the CDR3: TGTGCCAGTAGTGAAGCTTACACTGAAGCTTTCTTT. It codes for CASSEAYTEAFF.

V gene TRBV6-5 combines with J gene TRBJ2-3; tentative D call: TRBD2 (5 bases). The CDR3 covers 15 residues. Germline CDR1 reads MNHEY; CDR2 reads SVGAGI. The V end was cut by 2 bases, the J end by 1 base, with 10 bases between. The CDR3 DNA follows: TGTGCCAGCAGTTACGAGGGCGGTGGCACAGATACGCAGTATTTT. This sequence encodes CASSYEGGGTDTQYF.

The rearrangement joins TRBV28 to TRBJ1-6, with TRBD1 matching over 10 bases. CDR3 size: 13 residues. The germline CDR1 and CDR2 sequences are MDHEN and SYDVKM. Trimming removed 8 bases from V and 14 bases from J; junction bases left unmatched: 9. In DNA, the CDR3 is TGTGCCAGCGACCGGGACAGGGGTTCGGCCCTCCACTTT. This encodes CASDRDRGSALHF.

The chain joins TRBV3-1 (or the pseudogene TRBV3-2) to TRBJ1-4, with D uncertain. The CDR3 consists of 14 residues. Germline V gene data show CDR1 as LGHDT and CDR2 as YNNKEL (reference sequence). V was shortened by 0 bases and J by 10 bases, with 12 bases between the two germline ends. The CDR3 reads CASSQEGGSLKLFF. The CDR3 region has the DNA TGTGCCAGCAGCCAAGAAGGTGGGAGCCTAAAACTGTTTTTT.

The chain links TRBV4-1 to TRBJ1-1; D is possibly TRBD1 (6 bases). The CDR3 length is 17 residues. Germline-derived CDR1 and CDR2 are MGHRA and YSYEKL. Trimming took 4 bases from V and 0 from J, leaving 18 bases between them. The CDR3: CASSPHPDSLLNTEAFF. For the CDR3, the DNA is TGCGCCAGCAGCCCCCACCCGGACAGCCTCCTGAACACTGAAGCTTTCTTT.

The chain links TRBV25-1 to TRBJ2-7; TRBD2 aligns across 9 bases. Per germline, CDR1 MGHDK and CDR2 SYGVNS. Trimming took 4 bases from V and 1 from J; bases not matched to a gene: 8. The CDR3 runs to 16 residues. CDR3 DNA: TGTGCCAGCAGTGGGGTAGCGGGAGAGGTGTCCTACGAGCAGTACTTC. Amino acid sequence: CASSGVAGEVSYEQYF.

The sample holds a few counts of this clone. V is TRBV6-2 or TRBV6-3 and J is TRBJ1-2; no reliable D call. Germline V gives CDR1 MNHEY, CDR2 SVGEGT. This CDR3 has 13 residues. Deletions cut 5 bases from V and 7 bases from J, with 14 bases between. The CDR3, as DNA: TGTGCCAGCAGTCTCGGGGAAAGGCGTGGCTACACCTTC. Its protein product is CASSLGERRGYTF.

V usage is TRBV6-2 or TRBV6-3 and J usage is TRBJ1-1; 7 bases fit TRBD1. Germline V gives CDR1 MNHEY, CDR2 SVGEGT. V trimming: 2 bases; J trimming: 3 bases; junction bases outside the gene matches: 3. CDR3 length equals 14 residues. CDR3 sequence: CASSYGQVYTEAFF. DNA of the CDR3: TGTGCCAGCAGTTACGGACAGGTCTACACTGAAGCTTTCTTT.

CDR3 residues: CASSFQMNTEAFF. CDR3 coding DNA: TGTGCCAGTAGTTTCCAGATGAACACTGAAGCTTTCTTT. V is TRBV19 and J is TRBJ1-1; D uncertain. With 5 bases removed from V and 0 bases from J, the gap between germline ends came to 7 bases. The germline gives CDR1 LNHDA, CDR2 SQIVND (reference sequence). CDR3 size: 13 residues.